A selection of T cell receptor beta chains follows, all from one sample in a study of sequential checkpoint blockade in melanoma. The data were produced by immunoSEQ multiplex PCR, yet TCRdb's version contains in-frame clones alone and is incomplete. The table includes about 28,000 clones, approximately 77% detected once. The sequences come from CD8+ T cells sorted from blood (inferred from file names), collected from a patient given nivolumab and ipilimumab in sequence. The receptors derive from a human donor with melanoma. The CDR3 runs from the conserved cysteine through the conserved F or W. Fields, in order: CDR3 protein, CDR3 DNA, J gene, V gene, D gene, clone size. A D gene is named only where the DNA matches it firmly. Clone size is shown for a subset of rows, as once, few, many or a class of expanded clone.

CASSLIAETNEKLFF | TGTGCCAGCAGCCTTATCGCGGAAACTAATGAAAAACTGTTTTTT | TRBJ1-4 | TRBV7-9 | - | -
CASSEGSEGTEAFF | TGTGCCAGCAGTGAAGGCTCTGAGGGCACTGAAGCTTTCTTT | TRBJ1-1 | TRBV6-1 | - | -
CASSQGGRAEKLFF | TGCGCCAGCAGCCAAGGGGGGCGGGCTGAAAAACTGTTTTTT | TRBJ1-4 | TRBV4-1 | - | once
CASSEARDREWYEQYF | TGTGCCAGCAGTGAAGCGCGGGACAGGGAATGGTACGAGCAGTACTTC | TRBJ2-7 | TRBV6-1 | TRBD1 | -
CAGAGSAVGEQFF | TGTGCTGGGGCGGGGTCTGCAGTCGGTGAGCAGTTCTTC | TRBJ2-1 | TRBV7-9 | - | few
CASSKVGQGAEAFF | - | TRBJ1-1 | TRBV21-1 | - | few
CASSSGQGTDEQFF | TGTGCCAGCAGCTCGGGACAGGGTACCGATGAGCAGTTCTTC | TRBJ2-1 | TRBV11-2 | TRBD1 | -
CASSQERSGHTEAFF | TGCGCCAGCAGCCAAGAAAGGTCAGGGCACACTGAAGCTTTCTTT | TRBJ1-1 | TRBV4-1 | - | once
CASRADWTAVEAFF | TGTGCCAGCAGGGCGGACTGGACGGCAGTAGAAGCTTTCTTT | TRBJ1-1 | TRBV28 | - | few
CAWSTGTGWAGELFF | TGTGCCTGGAGCACCGGGACAGGGTGGGCCGGGGAGCTGTTTTTT | TRBJ2-2 | TRBV30 | TRBD1 | -
CASSLGTGWAYEQYF | TGTGCCAGCAGCTTAGGGACAGGGTGGGCCTACGAGCAGTACTTC | TRBJ2-7 | TRBV7-6 | TRBD1 | few
CASRQQGSFYEQYF | TGTGCCAGCAGACAACAGGGGAGCTTCTACGAGCAGTACTTC | TRBJ2-7 | TRBV27 | TRBD1 | -
CASSVRQVNQPQHF | TGTGCCAGTAGTGTCCGACAGGTTAATCAGCCCCAGCATTTT | TRBJ1-5 | TRBV19 | - | -
CASSEQGGYTEAFF | TGTGCCAGCAGTGAACAAGGGGGATACACTGAAGCTTTCTTT | TRBJ1-1 | TRBV25-1 | - | -
CASSTVGLNQPQHF | TGTGCCAGCAGCACCGTTGGACTCAATCAGCCCCAGCATTTT | TRBJ1-5 | TRBV27 | - | -
CASSLLPGSEAFF | TGTGCCAGCAGCCTATTACCAGGGTCTGAAGCTTTCTTT | TRBJ1-1 | TRBV7-8 | - | -
CASSPPLGGPSPGELFF | TGTGCCAGCAGCCCCCCGCTGGGGGGGCCTAGTCCCGGGGAGCTGTTTTTT | TRBJ2-2 | TRBV9 | - | -
CASSLLAGFSYEQYF | TGTGCCAGTAGTTTGTTGGCGGGGTTCTCCTACGAGCAGTACTTC | TRBJ2-7 | TRBV19 | - | -
CASSPSESSYNEQFF | TGTGCCAGCAGCCCTAGCGAGAGCTCCTACAATGAGCAGTTCTTC | TRBJ2-1 | TRBV7-2 | - | -
CASSFVGGAYEQFF | TGTGCCAGCAGCTTCGTGGGGGGGGCTTATGAGCAGTTCTTC | TRBJ2-1 | TRBV7-9 | - | once
CASSLARETGGSEKLFF | TGTGCCAGCAGCTTAGCGCGCGAGACAGGGGGAAGTGAAAAACTGTTTTTT | TRBJ1-4 | TRBV7-9 | TRBD1 | -
CASSLGGGNEQYF | TGTGCCAGCAGTTTAGGAGGGGGCAACGAGCAGTACTTC | TRBJ2-7 | TRBV27 | - | once
CASSSTGVYEQYF | TGTGCCAGCAGTTCCACAGGGGTTTACGAGCAGTACTTC | TRBJ2-7 | TRBV28 | TRBD1 | -